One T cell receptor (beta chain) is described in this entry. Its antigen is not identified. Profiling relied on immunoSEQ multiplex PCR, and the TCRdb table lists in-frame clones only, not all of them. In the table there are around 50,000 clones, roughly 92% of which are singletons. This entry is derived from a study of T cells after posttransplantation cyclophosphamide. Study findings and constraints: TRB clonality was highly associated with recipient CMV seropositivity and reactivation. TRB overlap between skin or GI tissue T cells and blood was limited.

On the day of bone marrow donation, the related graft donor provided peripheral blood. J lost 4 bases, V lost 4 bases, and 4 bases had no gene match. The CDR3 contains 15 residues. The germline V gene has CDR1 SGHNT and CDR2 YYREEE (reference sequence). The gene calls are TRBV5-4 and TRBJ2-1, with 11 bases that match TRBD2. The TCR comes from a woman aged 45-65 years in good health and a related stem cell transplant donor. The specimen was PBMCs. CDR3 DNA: TGTGCCAGCAGCCCCACTAGCGGGAGTTACAATGAGCAGTTCTTC. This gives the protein CASSPTSGSYNEQFF.